What follows are 28 T cell receptor beta chains derived from one specimen sequenced in a study of OX40 agonist ivuxolimab in advanced cancers. The data were produced by immunoSEQ multiplex PCR, yet TCRdb's version contains in-frame clones alone and is incomplete. Among some 42,000 clones listed, roughly four fifths were seen once. The sequencing used CD4+ or CD8+ T cells sorted from blood, collected in a trial of the OX40 agonist ivuxolimab. Receptors originate from an adult with an advanced solid tumor such as melanoma, head and neck, liver or kidney cancer.

V usage is TRBV7-9 and J usage is TRBJ2-5; no firm D call. This CDR3 comprises 15 residues. Germline loops: CDR1 SEHNR, CDR2 FQNEAQ (reference sequence). The ends were cut back, 2 bases at V and 4 bases at J, with 14 bases in the middle. CDR3 bases: TGTGCCAGCAGCTTAAACGACGCCTTTCGAGAGACCCAGTACTTC. It codes for CASSLNDAFRETQYF.

The rearrangement uses TRBV11-3 and TRBJ2-1; D call uncertain. The CDR3 has 15 amino acids. Germline V gene sequence: CDR1 SGHNT, CDR2 YENEEA. With 0 bases removed from V and 3 bases from J, the gap between germline ends came to 9 bases. The CDR3 region has the DNA TGTGCCAGCAGCTTAGATCTGGCCTACTACAATGAGCAGTTCTTC. Encoded protein: CASSLDLAYYNEQFF. Supplemented by reference TRBV11-3 and TRBJ2-1, the full variable domain reads EAGVVQSPRYKIIEKKQPVAFWCNPISGHNTLYWYLQNLGQGPELLIRYENEEAVDDSQLPKDRFSAERLKGVDSTLKIQPAELGDSAVYLCASSLDLAYYNEQFFGPGTRLTVL.

This chain connects TRBV10-3 to TRBJ1-1, with 9 positions matching TRBD1. With 6 bases clipped from V and 3 bases from J, the junction kept 11 bases outside the gene matches. This CDR3 is 16 amino acids long. Germline-derived CDR1 and CDR2 are ENHRY and SYGVKD. CDR3 sequence (DNA): TGTGCCATCAGCGAAACAGGGGGCGCGTACTACACTGAAGCTTTCTTT. This encodes CAISETGGAYYTEAFF.

This clone was counted only a few times. The chain has TRBV7-2 and TRBJ2-5; TRBD1 matches 7 bases. Germline CDR1 and CDR2: SGHTA and FQGNSA. The CDR3 has 15 amino acids. Trimming cost V 4 bases and J 5 bases; bases outside gene matches: 10. DNA of the CDR3: TGTGCCAGCAGCTCACAACCCGGACAGGTTGAGACCCAGTACTTC. Its translation is CASSSQPGQVETQYF.

This chain connects TRBV5-1 to TRBJ1-1, with no clear D. The V end was cut by 0 bases, the J end by 11 bases, with 17 bases between. The CDR3 extends over 14 amino acids. CDR1 is SGHRS, CDR2 YFSETQ, per germline. Here the CDR3 DNA reads TGCGCCAGCAGCTTGGAGAGTCTCCGTTTTAAGGCTTTCTTT. This encodes CASSLESLRFKAFF.

The chain carries TRBV25-1 and TRBJ1-1; 8 bases match TRBD1. V lost 5 bases and J lost 8; bases outside the gene matches: 10. CDR3 length: 14 amino acids. The germline V gene has CDR1 MGHDK and CDR2 SYGVNS. CDR3 sequence: CASSSDRAQYEAFF. The CDR3 nucleotides are TGTGCCAGCAGTTCGGACAGGGCCCAATACGAAGCTTTCTTT.

This rearrangement joins TRBV10-3 to TRBJ2-1, with D perhaps TRBD2 (7 bases). The germline gives CDR1 ENHRY, CDR2 SYGVKD. The CDR3 consists of 14 residues. The germline V and J ends were trimmed by 8 bases and 1 base, with 12 bases remaining between them. The CDR3 loop reads CAIRGRESYNEQFF. CDR3 nucleotides: TGTGCCATCCGGGGGCGGGAGTCCTACAATGAGCAGTTCTTC.

This chain links TRBV5-6 with TRBJ2-7; 8 nucleotides line up with TRBD1. V shed 4 bases and J 3 bases; nucleotides not matched to a gene: 6. The CDR3 consists of 14 residues. Germline CDR1 is SGHDT and CDR2 is YYEEEE. This CDR3 is CASSPRTGIYEQYV. CDR3 DNA sequence: TGTGCCAGCAGCCCACGGACAGGGATCTACGAGCAGTACGTC.

J is TRBJ1-6 and V is TRBV11-2; tentative D call: TRBD1 (5 bases). Per the germline V gene, CDR1 is SGHAT and CDR2 is FQNNGV. This CDR3 is built from 13 residues. Trimming removed 3 bases at V and 10 bases at J, with 10 bases between. The CDR3 sequence: CASSFQGGSPLHF. As DNA, the CDR3 is TGTGCCAGCAGCTTCCAGGGAGGGTCACCCCTCCACTTT.

This clone was counted between two and nine times. The chain employs TRBV4-3 and TRBJ1-3; no reliable D call. Trimming removed 0 bases at V and 0 bases at J, with 6 bases between. The CDR3 runs 15 residues. Germline CDR1 reads LGHNA; CDR2 reads YSLEER. CDR3 residues: CASSQDFASGNTIYF. The CDR3 DNA reads TGCGCCAGCAGCCAAGATTTTGCCTCTGGAAACACCATATATTTT.

The V call is TRBV5-6, the J call TRBJ1-1; no clear D gene. Germline lookup yields CDR1 SGHDT and CDR2 YYEEEE. The CDR3 is 14 residues long. The V and J ends lost 3 bases and 0 bases respectively, with 9 bases between them. CDR3 region: CASSWLIMNTEAFF. The CDR3, as DNA: TGTGCCAGCAGCTGGTTGATCATGAACACTGAAGCTTTCTTT.

This CDR3 is CASSMGPTGYDEKLFF. In DNA, the CDR3 is TGTGCCAGTAGTATGGGGCCGACAGGGTATGACGAAAAACTGTTTTTT. The chain uses TRBV19 and TRBJ1-4; 7 nucleotides match TRBD1. The CDR3 covers 16 residues. Germline CDR1 LNHDA, CDR2 SQIVND (reference sequence). V lost 3 bases and J lost 8; bases outside the gene matches: 12. Full variable domain (outside the CDR3, taken from reference TRBV19 and TRBJ1-4): DGGITQSPKYLFRKEGQNVTLSCEQNLNHDAMYWYRQDPGQGLRLIYYSQIVNDFQKGDIAEGYSVSREKKESFPLTVTSAQKNPTAFYLCASSMGPTGYDEKLFFGSGTQLSVL.

The chain couples TRBV15 to TRBJ2-5; possible D gene TRBD2, 6 bases. There are 18 residues in the CDR3. V was shortened by 5 bases and J by 1 base, with 23 bases between the two germline ends. The germline CDR1 and CDR2 sequences are LNHNV and YYDKDF (reference sequence). The CDR3 loop is CATSFRRTSIASQETQYF. The CDR3, as DNA: TGTGCCACCAGCTTCCGACGCACTAGCATTGCTTCCCAAGAGACCCAGTACTTC.

V is TRBV5-6 and J is TRBJ2-5; TRBD1 matches 7 bases. V shed 0 bases, J shed 7 bases, and the junction held 6 bases outside the gene matches. The CDR3 length is 14 residues. The V gene's germline CDR1 is SGHDT and CDR2 YYEEEE. Here the CDR3 DNA reads TGTGCCAGCAGCTTGGAAACAGGGGTATGGACCCAGTACTTC. Protein product: CASSLETGVWTQYF.

The J gene is TRBJ2-3, the V gene TRBV7-3; D unclear. The ends were cut back, 5 bases at V and 0 bases at J, with 9 bases in the middle. This CDR3 comprises 14 residues. Germline V gene data show CDR1 as SGHTA and CDR2 as FQGTGA. As DNA, the CDR3 is TGTGCCAGCAGCCCGGGTGCTAGCACAGATACGCAGTATTTT. Protein: CASSPGASTDTQYF.

The rearrangement joins TRBV27 to TRBJ1-1; 7 nucleotides agree with TRBD1. V shed 1 base and J 6 bases; nucleotides not matched to a gene: 8. Germline assignment: CDR1 MNHEY and CDR2 SMNVEV (reference sequence). CDR3 size: 15 residues. This CDR3 is CASSLFGTAPSEAFF. CDR3 coding DNA: TGTGCCAGCAGTTTATTCGGGACAGCCCCATCTGAAGCTTTCTTT.

In its sample, this clone was seen once. The chain combines TRBV7-6 with TRBJ2-1, with a tentative D call TRBD2 (5 bases). The V end lost 0 bases, the J end lost 4 bases, and 10 bases lay between the germline ends. The CDR3 has 15 residues. CDR1 and CDR2 (germline): SGHVS, FNYEAQ. The CDR3 protein is CASSLAPGTYNEQFF. The CDR3 DNA reads TGTGCCAGCAGCTTAGCACCGGGAACATACAATGAGCAGTTCTTC.

This clone was picked up a small number of times. The V gene is TRBV5-1, the J gene TRBJ2-1, with D hard to call. CDR3 length equals 14 residues. Per germline, CDR1 SGHRS and CDR2 YFSETQ. V lost 3 bases, J lost 9 bases, and 16 bases lay in between. The CDR3 loop reads CASSSRPNVGEQFF. The CDR3, as DNA: TGCGCCAGCAGCTCCCGTCCCAATGTCGGTGAGCAGTTCTTC.

The rearrangement links TRBV19 to TRBJ1-5; possible D gene TRBD1, 5 bases. The CDR3 sequence is 15 residues long. The V gene lost 6 bases and the J gene lost 1 base, with 13 bases spanning the gap. Germline assignment: CDR1 LNHDA and CDR2 SQIVND (reference sequence). DNA for the CDR3: TGTGCCAGTAGGACTCAGGGTTGGAGCAATCAGCCCCAGCATTTT. Protein: CASRTQGWSNQPQHF. The full variable domain, with the rest looked up from reference TRBV19 and TRBJ1-5, is DGGITQSPKYLFRKEGQNVTLSCEQNLNHDAMYWYRQDPGQGLRLIYYSQIVNDFQKGDIAEGYSVSREKKESFPLTVTSAQKNPTAFYLCASRTQGWSNQPQHFGDGTRLSIL.

The rearrangement links TRBV9 to TRBJ2-2; D perhaps matches TRBD1 (6 bases). Trimming left V 4 bases short and J 3 bases short, with 16 bases between. The CDR3 covers 16 residues. Germline loops: CDR1 SGDLS, CDR2 YYNGEE. The CDR3 protein is CASSTRGERYTGELFF. CDR3 sequence (DNA): TGTGCCAGCAGCACCAGGGGAGAGCGGTACACCGGGGAGCTGTTTTTT.

The chain couples TRBV6-5 to TRBJ1-1, with D uncertain. CDR1 and CDR2 (germline): MNHEY, SVGAGI. There are 15 residues in the CDR3. Trimming shortened V by 2 bases and J by 0 bases, and 10 bases separated the two germline ends. The CDR3 loop is CASSYGKVMNTEAFF. CDR3 DNA sequence: TGTGCCAGCAGTTACGGGAAAGTCATGAACACTGAAGCTTTCTTT.

This clone is categorized as medium-sized. This sequence joins TRBV5-6 and TRBJ2-7; D uncertain. CDR1 and CDR2 from the germline V gene are SGHDT and YYEEEE. Trimming pared 4 bases from V and 9 bases from J, leaving 14 bases between. The CDR3 is 12 amino acids. CDR3 sequence reads: CASSITALGQYF. Written as DNA, the CDR3 is TGTGCCAGCAGCATAACAGCCTTGGGGCAGTACTTC.

The CDR3 coding sequence is TGCAGCGCCCGACTGATTAGCACAGATACGCAGTATTTT. This sequence encodes CSARLISTDTQYF. The genes are TRBV29-1 and TRBJ2-3; unclear D gene. Germline V gene data show CDR1 as SQVTM and CDR2 as ANQGSEA. V shed 7 bases and J shed 0 bases, with 11 bases lying between them. CDR3 size: 13 residues.

The chain links TRBV11-1 to TRBJ2-2; unclear D gene. Trimming left V 3 bases short and J 4 bases short, with 15 bases between. This CDR3 region has 16 residues. Per the germline V gene, CDR1 is SGHAT and CDR2 is FQDESV (reference sequence). CDR3 sequence: CASSLAPNSPTGELFF. DNA of the CDR3: TGTGCCAGCAGCTTGGCTCCAAATAGCCCCACCGGGGAGCTGTTTTTT.

This clone was picked up one time. The chain links TRBV27 to TRBJ1-1, with D unclear. The CDR3 contains 13 residues. CDR1 and CDR2 from the germline V gene are MNHEY and SMNVEV (reference sequence). With 2 bases removed from V and 4 bases from J, the gap between germline ends came to 8 bases. The CDR3 region has the DNA TGTGCCAGCAGTTTAGGTCGGAGCACTGAAGCTTTCTTT. Its translation is CASSLGRSTEAFF.

The V and J genes are TRBV15 and TRBJ2-5; D might be TRBD1 or TRBD2, each matching 5 bases. CDR1 is LNHNV, CDR2 YYDKDF, per germline (reference sequence). This CDR3 has 16 residues. The V gene lost 5 bases and the J gene lost 7 bases, with 23 bases spanning the gap. CDR3 region: CATSPQGRGDRGTQYF. CDR3 coding DNA: TGTGCCACCAGCCCTCAGGGTCGTGGTGATCGGGGGACCCAGTACTTC.

This chain uses TRBV7-9 with TRBJ2-3, with 8 bases aligning to TRBD2. Trimming removed 5 bases from V and 6 bases from J; junction bases left unmatched: 10. The CDR3 covers 15 residues. The germline CDR1 and CDR2 sequences are SEHNR and FQNEAQ (reference sequence). In DNA form, the CDR3 reads TGTGCCAGCAGCGCCTTTAGCGGGAAATCGGATACGCAGTATTTT. Its protein product is CASSAFSGKSDTQYF.

The chain uses TRBV20-1 and TRBJ2-1; the D is unclear. The germline gives CDR1 DFQATT, CDR2 SNEGSKA (reference sequence). This CDR3 has 10 residues. Trimming pared 4 bases from V and 8 bases from J, leaving 6 bases between. In nucleotides, the CDR3 is TGCAGTGCTATTGAGGATGAGCAGTTCTTC. Its translation: CSAIEDEQFF.